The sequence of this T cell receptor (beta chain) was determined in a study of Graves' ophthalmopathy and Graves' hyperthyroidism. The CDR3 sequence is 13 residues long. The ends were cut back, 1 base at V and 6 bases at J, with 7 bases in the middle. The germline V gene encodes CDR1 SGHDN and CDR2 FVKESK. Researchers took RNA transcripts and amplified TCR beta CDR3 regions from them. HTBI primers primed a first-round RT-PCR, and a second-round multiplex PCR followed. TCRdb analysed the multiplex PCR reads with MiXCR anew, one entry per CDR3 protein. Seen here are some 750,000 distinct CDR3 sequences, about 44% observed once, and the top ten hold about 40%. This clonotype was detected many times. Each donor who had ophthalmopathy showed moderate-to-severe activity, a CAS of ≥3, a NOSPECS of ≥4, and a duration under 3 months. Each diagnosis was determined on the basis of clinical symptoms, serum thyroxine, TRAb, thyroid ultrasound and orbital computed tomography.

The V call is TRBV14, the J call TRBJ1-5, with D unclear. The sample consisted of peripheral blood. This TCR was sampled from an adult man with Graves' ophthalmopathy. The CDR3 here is CASSQAYGQPQHF. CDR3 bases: TGTGCCAGCAGCCAAGCCTACGGTCAGCCCCAGCATTTT.